The rows below give T cell receptor beta chains drawn from one sample of a study of naive and memory T cell subsets. TCRdb ran MiXCR on the UMI-ligation and nested PCR reads and lists one entry per CDR3 protein. The sample has more than 20,000 distinct CDR3 sequences, roughly 5.2% seen once. The material sequenced was blood. The receptors here all came from an adult in good health. Both conserved end residues are part of each CDR3. D genes are given only for firm matches. Clone size, where shown, is once, few, many, or a class for clones that have expanded.

D gene: TRBD2; J gene: TRBJ2-1; V gene: TRBV4-1; CDR3 length: 15; clone size: many; CDR3 protein: CASSQDGTSADEQFF; CDR3 DNA: TGCGCCAGCAGCCAAGATGGCACTAGCGCCGATGAGCAGTTCTTC
D gene: TRBD2; J gene: TRBJ2-1; V gene: TRBV5-4; CDR3 length: 18; clone size: many; CDR3 protein: CASSLGLAGGLSYNEQFF; CDR3 DNA: TGTGCCAGCAGCTTGGGACTAGCGGGAGGGCTCTCCTACAATGAGCAGTTCTTC
D gene: NA; J gene: TRBJ1-5; V gene: TRBV7-6; CDR3 length: 12; clone size: medium-sized; CDR3 protein: CASSSMNQPQHF; CDR3 DNA: TGTGCCAGCAGCTCCATGAATCAGCCCCAGCATTTT
D gene: NA; J gene: TRBJ1-5; V gene: TRBV30; CDR3 length: 15; clone size: NA; CDR3 protein: CAWSQEVGYNQPQHF; CDR3 DNA: TGTGCCTGGAGTCAAGAGGTCGGGTACAATCAGCCCCAGCATTTT
D gene: TRBD2; J gene: TRBJ2-3; V gene: TRBV20-1; CDR3 length: 14; clone size: medium-sized; CDR3 protein: CSARLAGAKDTQYF; CDR3 DNA: TGCAGTGCTAGACTAGCGGGAGCGAAAGATACGCAGTATTTT
D gene: NA; J gene: TRBJ1-6; V gene: TRBV12-3/TRBV12-4; CDR3 length: 16; clone size: NA; CDR3 protein: CASSLGGSSYNSPLHF; CDR3 DNA: TGTGCCAGCAGTTTAGGCGGGAGCTCCTATAATTCACCCCTCCACTTT
D gene: TRBD1; J gene: TRBJ1-1; V gene: TRBV29-1; CDR3 length: 10; clone size: medium-sized; CDR3 protein: CSVWTGQAFF; CDR3 DNA: TGCAGCGTCTGGACAGGGCAAGCTTTCTTT
D gene: NA; J gene: TRBJ2-5; V gene: TRBV29-1; CDR3 length: 16; clone size: many; CDR3 protein: CSVSGTPRRIQETQYF; CDR3 DNA: TGCAGCGTTTCCGGGACACCGCGTCGGATCCAAGAGACCCAGTACTTC
D gene: TRBD1; J gene: TRBJ1-4; V gene: TRBV4-2; CDR3 length: 15; clone size: many; CDR3 protein: CASSTTGQLNEKLFF; CDR3 DNA: TGTGCCAGCAGCACCACGGGACAGCTTAATGAAAAACTGTTTTTT
D gene: NA; J gene: TRBJ2-2; V gene: TRBV3-1; CDR3 length: 11; clone size: many; CDR3 protein: CASSLTGELFF; CDR3 DNA: TGTGCCAGCAGCCTCACCGGGGAGCTGTTTTTT
D gene: NA; J gene: TRBJ1-1; V gene: TRBV19; CDR3 length: 13; clone size: many; CDR3 protein: CASSEGRSAEAFF; CDR3 DNA: TGTGCCAGTAGTGAGGGTCGGAGCGCTGAAGCTTTCTTT
D gene: NA; J gene: TRBJ2-2; V gene: TRBV7-9; CDR3 length: 15; clone size: many; CDR3 protein: CASSRRGQQTGELFF; CDR3 DNA: TGTGCCAGCAGCCGCCGTGGACAGCAGACCGGGGAGCTGTTTTTT
D gene: NA; J gene: TRBJ2-7; V gene: TRBV6-5; CDR3 length: 13; clone size: many; CDR3 protein: CASSFDGAYEQYF; CDR3 DNA: TGTGCCAGCAGTTTCGACGGTGCCTACGAGCAGTACTTC
D gene: TRBD2; J gene: TRBJ2-7; V gene: TRBV20-1; CDR3 length: 14; clone size: few; CDR3 protein: CSARAPSGSYEQYF; CDR3 DNA: TGCAGTGCTAGAGCCCCAAGCGGGAGCTACGAGCAGTACTTC
D gene: NA; J gene: TRBJ1-1; V gene: TRBV30; CDR3 length: 13; clone size: NA; CDR3 protein: CAWSESGVTEAFF; CDR3 DNA: TGTGCCTGGAGTGAATCGGGGGTGACTGAAGCTTTCTTT
D gene: TRBD1; J gene: TRBJ1-1; V gene: TRBV7-7; CDR3 length: 15; clone size: medium-sized; CDR3 protein: CASSLAGQGSGEAFF; CDR3 DNA: TGTGCTAGCAGCTTAGCAGGACAGGGGAGTGGTGAAGCTTTCTTT
D gene: NA; J gene: TRBJ2-2; V gene: TRBV9; CDR3 length: 19; clone size: few; CDR3 protein: CASSVAGFLGPTYTGELFF; CDR3 DNA: TGTGCCAGCAGCGTAGCAGGGTTTTTGGGACCCACCTACACCGGGGAGCTGTTTTTT
D gene: TRBD2; J gene: TRBJ2-1; V gene: TRBV7-3; CDR3 length: 15; clone size: many; CDR3 protein: CASSSLAGSGHEQFF; CDR3 DNA: TGTGCCAGCAGCTCGTTAGCGGGTAGTGGCCATGAGCAGTTCTTC
D gene: NA; J gene: TRBJ1-2; V gene: TRBV5-6; CDR3 length: 13; clone size: many; CDR3 protein: CASSLGEYYGYTF; CDR3 DNA: TGTGCCAGCAGCTTGGGGGAATACTATGGCTACACCTTC
D gene: TRBD2; J gene: TRBJ2-7; V gene: TRBV28; CDR3 length: 15; clone size: many; CDR3 protein: CASSRRTSGTIEQYF; CDR3 DNA: TGTGCCAGCAGCCGAAGGACTAGCGGGACCATCGAGCAGTACTTC
D gene: TRBD1; J gene: TRBJ1-5; V gene: TRBV19; CDR3 length: 17; clone size: NA; CDR3 protein: CASSQGQGRSSNQPQHF; CDR3 DNA: TGTGCCAGTAGCCAAGGACAGGGTCGTTCAAGCAATCAGCCCCAGCATTTT
D gene: TRBD2; J gene: TRBJ2-2; V gene: TRBV7-9; CDR3 length: 18; clone size: many; CDR3 protein: CASSLLLAGGQDTGELFF; CDR3 DNA: TGTGCCAGCAGCCTACTCCTAGCGGGAGGGCAAGACACCGGGGAGCTGTTTTTT
D gene: TRBD1; J gene: TRBJ2-5; V gene: TRBV30; CDR3 length: 13; clone size: few; CDR3 protein: CAWSSGTGETQYF; CDR3 DNA: TGTGCCTGGAGTTCCGGGACAGGCGAGACCCAGTACTTC
D gene: TRBD2; J gene: TRBJ2-2; V gene: TRBV15; CDR3 length: 19; clone size: many; CDR3 protein: CATSRDWREGLLSTGELFF; CDR3 DNA: TGTGCCACCAGCAGAGACTGGCGGGAGGGCCTCTTGAGCACCGGGGAGCTGTTTTTT
D gene: TRBD2; J gene: TRBJ2-7; V gene: TRBV6-1; CDR3 length: 18; clone size: NA; CDR3 protein: CAGGGTSGSILATYEQYF; CDR3 DNA: TGTGCCGGGGGGGGAACTAGCGGGAGTATTCTCGCTACCTACGAGCAGTACTTC
D gene: NA; J gene: TRBJ2-7; V gene: TRBV6-1; CDR3 length: 15; clone size: many; CDR3 protein: CASSDNHRVMNEQYF; CDR3 DNA: TGTGCCAGCAGTGATAATCACAGGGTGATGAACGAGCAGTACTTC
D gene: NA; J gene: TRBJ2-3; V gene: TRBV30; CDR3 length: 13; clone size: NA; CDR3 protein: CAWSVVGADTQYF; CDR3 DNA: TGTGCCTGGAGTGTAGTAGGGGCAGATACGCAGTATTTT
D gene: NA; J gene: TRBJ2-5; V gene: TRBV6-2/TRBV6-3; CDR3 length: 13; clone size: many; CDR3 protein: CASSYRYQETQYF; CDR3 DNA: TGTGCCAGCAGTTACCGGTACCAAGAGACCCAGTACTTC
D gene: NA; J gene: TRBJ2-7; V gene: TRBV20-1; CDR3 length: 15; clone size: many; CDR3 protein: CSARAPGQSSYEQYF; CDR3 DNA: TGCAGTGCTAGAGCGCCGGGCCAGTCGTCCTACGAGCAGTACTTC
D gene: NA; J gene: TRBJ2-7; V gene: TRBV30; CDR3 length: 12; clone size: many; CDR3 protein: CASSEDSNEQYF; CDR3 DNA: TGTGCCTCCTCAGAAGATTCCAACGAGCAGTACTTC
D gene: NA; J gene: TRBJ1-5; V gene: TRBV20-1; CDR3 length: 15; clone size: many; CDR3 protein: CSATIEGGSNQPQHF; CDR3 DNA: TGCAGTGCTACAATCGAGGGGGGAAGCAATCAGCCCCAGCATTTT
D gene: TRBD2; J gene: TRBJ2-1; V gene: TRBV7-9; CDR3 length: 14; clone size: many; CDR3 protein: CASSPGTSVNEQFF; CDR3 DNA: TGTGCCAGCAGCCCAGGGACTAGCGTCAATGAGCAGTTCTTC
D gene: NA; J gene: TRBJ2-5; V gene: TRBV29-1; CDR3 length: 13; clone size: NA; CDR3 protein: CSVGGRLKETQYF; CDR3 DNA: TGCAGCGTTGGGGGCAGGCTGAAAGAGACCCAGTACTTC
D gene: NA; J gene: TRBJ1-1; V gene: TRBV6-5; CDR3 length: 13; clone size: many; CDR3 protein: CASSYLRNTEAFF; CDR3 DNA: TGTGCCAGCAGTTACCTGCGGAACACTGAAGCTTTCTTT
D gene: NA; J gene: TRBJ1-5; V gene: TRBV6-2/TRBV6-3; CDR3 length: 14; clone size: many; CDR3 protein: CASSEYYSNQPQHF; CDR3 DNA: TGTGCCAGCAGTGAATATTATAGCAATCAGCCCCAGCATTTT
D gene: NA; J gene: TRBJ1-6; V gene: TRBV10-3; CDR3 length: 15; clone size: many; CDR3 protein: CAISQNRPEGSPLHF; CDR3 DNA: TGTGCCATCAGCCAAAACAGACCTGAAGGCTCACCCCTCCACTTT
D gene: TRBD2; J gene: TRBJ2-1; V gene: TRBV11-1; CDR3 length: 16; clone size: few; CDR3 protein: CASSPRTSGSSNEQFF; CDR3 DNA: TGTGCCAGCAGCCCCCGGACTAGCGGGAGTAGCAATGAGCAGTTCTTC
D gene: TRBD2; J gene: TRBJ2-1; V gene: TRBV27; CDR3 length: 15; clone size: many; CDR3 protein: CASSPLAGGHNEQFF; CDR3 DNA: TGTGCCAGCAGTCCCCTAGCGGGAGGGCACAATGAGCAGTTCTTC
D gene: TRBD1; J gene: TRBJ2-3; V gene: TRBV4-2; CDR3 length: 15; clone size: many; CDR3 protein: CASSQGDRQQDTQYF; CDR3 DNA: TGTGCCAGCAGCCAAGGGGACAGGCAACAAGATACGCAGTATTTT
D gene: TRBD2; J gene: TRBJ2-5; V gene: TRBV20-1; CDR3 length: 15; clone size: NA; CDR3 protein: CSASIVREGGETQYF; CDR3 DNA: TGCAGTGCTAGTATTGTGCGGGAGGGCGGAGAGACCCAGTACTTC
D gene: NA; J gene: TRBJ2-1; V gene: TRBV28; CDR3 length: 18; clone size: many; CDR3 protein: CASSFRPWGGASYNEQFF; CDR3 DNA: TGTGCCAGCAGTTTTAGGCCCTGGGGGGGGGCCTCCTACAATGAGCAGTTCTTC
D gene: TRBD2; J gene: TRBJ2-7; V gene: TRBV28; CDR3 length: 16; clone size: many; CDR3 protein: CASSWGSGRATYEQYF; CDR3 DNA: TGTGCCAGCAGCTGGGGTAGCGGGAGGGCGACCTACGAGCAGTACTTC
D gene: NA; J gene: TRBJ2-2; V gene: TRBV5-6; CDR3 length: 15; clone size: NA; CDR3 protein: CASSFSPSNTGELFF; CDR3 DNA: TGTGCCAGCAGCTTTAGTCCCTCGAACACCGGGGAGCTGTTTTTT
D gene: NA; J gene: TRBJ2-5; V gene: TRBV28; CDR3 length: 13; clone size: NA; CDR3 protein: CASSSPYQETQYF; CDR3 DNA: TGTGCCAGCAGTTCCCCGTACCAAGAGACCCAGTACTTC